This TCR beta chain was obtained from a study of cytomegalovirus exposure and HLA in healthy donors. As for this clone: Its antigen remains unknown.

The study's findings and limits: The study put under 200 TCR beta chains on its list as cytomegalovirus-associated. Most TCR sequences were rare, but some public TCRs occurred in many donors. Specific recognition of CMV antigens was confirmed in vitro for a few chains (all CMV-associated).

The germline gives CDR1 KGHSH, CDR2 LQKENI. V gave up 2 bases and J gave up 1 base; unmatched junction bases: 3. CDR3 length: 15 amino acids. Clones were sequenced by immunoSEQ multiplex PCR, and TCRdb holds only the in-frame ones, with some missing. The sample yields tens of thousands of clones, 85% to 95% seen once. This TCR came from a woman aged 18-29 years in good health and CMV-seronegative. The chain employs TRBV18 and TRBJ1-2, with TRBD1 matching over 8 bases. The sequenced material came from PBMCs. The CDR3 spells CASSPLDRGNYGYTF. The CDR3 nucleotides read TGTGCCAGCTCACCATTAGACAGGGGTAACTATGGCTACACCTTC.